The 28 T cell receptor beta chains in this list originate from one sample, sequenced in a study of PD-L1 blockade in urothelial cancer. The time point here: pretreatment peripheral blood. Here immunoSEQ multiplex PCR was the method, and the copy in TCRdb shows in-frame clones only, minus some. Among about 63,000 clones listed, roughly 76% were seen once. Sample: PBMCs, taken around atezolizumab (anti-PD-L1) treatment. These receptors originate from a man in his 70s with urothelial cancer.

The table lists this clone with a few counts. This chain joins TRBV2 and TRBJ1-1; no firm D call. Trimming removed 1 base at V and 12 bases at J, with 9 bases between. The CDR3 is 11 residues long. CDR1 is SNHLY and CDR2 is FYNNEI in the germline V gene. CDR3 coding DNA: TGTGCCAGCAGTGAAGTCTCGGTAACTTTCTTT. Translated, it gives CASSEVSVTFF.

The chain employs TRBV13 and TRBJ1-3, with D tentatively TRBD1 (6 bases). Trimming removed 5 bases at V and 0 bases at J, with 20 bases between. Germline lookup yields CDR1 PRHDT and CDR2 FYEKMQ (reference sequence). The CDR3 spans 18 residues. CDR3 DNA sequence: TGTGCCAGCAGCCTCCGACAGGACATTCATCTCTCTGGAAACACCATATATTTT. Amino acids: CASSLRQDIHLSGNTIYF.

The chain links TRBV9 to TRBJ2-1; 13 bases map to TRBD2. CDR1 and CDR2 (germline): SGDLS, YYNGEE. CDR3 length: 15 amino acids. J gave up 10 bases and V 3 bases, and 7 bases lay outside the gene matches. Written as DNA, the CDR3 is TGTGCCAGCAGCGCCCCCGGGACTAGCGGGGTAGAGCAGTTCTTC. This encodes CASSAPGTSGVEQFF.

The chain uses TRBV28 and TRBJ2-7; 10 bases line up with TRBD2. Trimming cost V 8 bases and J 6 bases; bases outside gene matches: 10. CDR1 is MDHEN and CDR2 is SYDVKM in the germline V gene. CDR3 length: 14 amino acids. CDR3 nucleotides: TGTGCCAGCGGTAGACTAGCGGGCAACCGCGAGCAGTACTTC. This gives the protein CASGRLAGNREQYF.

This chain joins TRBV28 and TRBJ2-5, with 9 bases fitting TRBD1. J was trimmed by 4 bases and V by 6 bases; bases with no gene match: 3. The germline gives CDR1 MDHEN, CDR2 SYDVKM. CDR3 length: 13 amino acids. The CDR3 here is CASSTDRGETQYF. Written as DNA, the CDR3 is TGTGCCAGCAGCACGGACAGGGGAGAGACCCAGTACTTC.

The V call is TRBV12-2, the J call TRBJ2-5; TRBD2, as called in the table, went unchecked against the DNA. TRBV12-2 is recorded as a pseudogene. The CDR3 runs to 18 residues. In DNA, the CDR3 is TGTGCAAGTCGCTTAGCGGTCCCACTAGCGGGAGGGGTCGAGACCCAGTACTTC. Its protein is CASRLAVPLAGGVETQYF.

Concerning this clone: One end of the junction is discordant with germline, which a read error may explain. V gene TRBV7-8 combines with J gene TRBJ2-7, with D maybe TRBD2 (5 bases). This CDR3 spans 14 amino acids. CDR1 is SGHVS, CDR2 FQNEAQ, per germline. As DNA, the CDR3 is TGTGCCAGCAGCCGGGATTCGGCGGATTACGAGCAGTACTTT. This codes for CASSRDSADYEQYF.

The chain employs TRBV5-1 and TRBJ1-5; D gene ambiguous. The CDR3 sequence is 17 residues long. Germline CDR1 SGHRS, CDR2 YFSETQ. Deletions cut 0 bases from V and 2 bases from J, with 15 bases between. CDR3 loop: CASSLDRPTRGNQPQHF. The CDR3 nucleotides are TGCGCCAGCAGCTTGGATCGTCCGACTAGGGGCAATCAGCCCCAGCATTTT.

The rearrangement links TRBV5-1 to TRBJ2-7; 7 bases agree with TRBD1. The CDR3 length is 14 residues. The germline V gene has CDR1 SGHRS and CDR2 YFSETQ. V was pared by 4 bases and J by 4 bases, with 8 bases of the junction left unmatched. CDR3 nucleotides: TGCGCCAGCAGCCACGGGACAGCCGGGTACGAGCAGTACTTC. Protein: CASSHGTAGYEQYF.

There are a few counts of this clone. The chain links TRBV28 to TRBJ2-7; D ambiguous. Looked up from germline, CDR1 is MDHEN and CDR2 is SYDVKM. Trimming stripped 7 bases from V and 0 bases from J, with 10 bases between. The CDR3 extends over 13 amino acids. The CDR3 bases are TGTGCCAGCAACCTCGCGAGCTCCTACGAGCAGTACTTC. It encodes CASNLASSYEQYF. The whole variable domain, remainder taken from reference TRBV28 and TRBJ2-7, is DVKVTQSSRYLVKRTGEKVFLECVQDMDHENMFWYRQDPGLGLRLIYFSYDVKMKEKGDIPEGYSVSREKKERFSLILESASTNQTSMYLCASNLASSYEQYFGPGTRLTVT.

In this sample, this clone turned up a few times. The genes are TRBV18 and TRBJ1-2, with 10 bases aligning to TRBD1. This CDR3 comprises 15 residues. Germline values: CDR1 KGHSH, CDR2 LQKENI. V lost 3 bases, J lost 5 bases, and 6 bases stayed unmatched. CDR3 protein: CASSPGQGPRYGYTF. Here the CDR3 DNA reads TGTGCCAGCTCACCGGGACAGGGGCCGCGTTATGGCTACACCTTC.

The V call is TRBV5-5, the J call TRBJ1-1; a weak D match, TRBD1 (6 bases). CDR1 SGHKS and CDR2 YYEKEE come from the germline V gene (reference sequence). V was cut by 6 bases and J by 1 base, with 10 bases left in between. The CDR3 sequence is 13 residues long. For the CDR3, the DNA is TGTGCCAGCACGGGGGGGCAGAACACTGAAGCTTTCTTT. It is translated as CASTGGQNTEAFF.

This clone was seen only a few times. V usage is TRBV2 and J usage is TRBJ1-1, with TRBD1 matching 8 bases. Germline CDR1 reads SNHLY; CDR2 reads FYNNEI. V lost 6 bases to trimming and J lost 2 bases; unmatched junction nucleotides: 5. The CDR3 has 14 amino acids. DNA of the CDR3: TGTGCCAGCAGGGGGGACAGGCGCAACACTGAAGCTTTCTTT. It is translated as CASRGDRRNTEAFF.

This chain connects TRBV6-6 to TRBJ2-5, with TRBD1 matching over 12 bases. Germline values: CDR1 MNHNY, CDR2 SVGAGI (reference sequence). This CDR3 has 16 residues. V shed 5 bases, J shed 5 bases, and the junction held 9 bases outside the gene matches. As DNA, the CDR3 is TGTGCCAGCAGTACGACCTTGGGACAGGGGGCGGAGACCCAGTACTTC. Its protein product is CASSTTLGQGAETQYF.

The rearrangement uses TRBV19 and TRBJ1-4; D gene ambiguous. CDR1 and CDR2 from the germline V gene are LNHDA and SQIVND (reference sequence). The V gene lost 5 bases and the J gene lost 8 bases, with 21 bases spanning the gap. The CDR3 contains 16 residues. The CDR3 loop reads CASSPPGFAGIEKLFF. CDR3 DNA sequence: TGTGCCAGTAGTCCCCCGGGGTTCGCGGGCATCGAAAAACTGTTTTTT.

Concerning this clone: The sample holds other DNA sequences that translate to the same CDR3. J is TRBJ1-2 and V is TRBV28; D is perhaps TRBD1 (6 bases). The CDR3 has 12 amino acids. Germline V gene sequence: CDR1 MDHEN, CDR2 SYDVKM. V dropped 4 bases and J dropped 6 bases, with 9 bases sitting between them. CDR3 sequence reads: CASSSNRDGYTF. For the CDR3, the DNA is TGTGCCAGCAGTTCTAACAGGGATGGCTACACCTTC.

CDR3 sequence: CASSRVDRDEKLFF. Written as DNA, the CDR3 is TGTGCCAGCTCACGGGTGGACAGGGACGAAAAACTGTTTTTT. V usage is TRBV18 and J usage is TRBJ1-4; TRBD1 agrees at 8 bases. CDR3 size: 14 residues. Germline V gene sequence: CDR1 KGHSH, CDR2 LQKENI. V trimming: 4 bases; J trimming: 8 bases; junction bases outside the gene matches: 6. Looking up the rest from reference TRBV18 and TRBJ1-4 gives the full variable domain: NAGVMQNPRHLVRRRGQEARLRCSPMKGHSHVYWYRQLPEEGLKFMVYLQKENIIDESGMPKERFSAEFPKEGPSILRIQQVVRGDSAAYFCASSRVDRDEKLFFGSGTQLSVL.

The gene calls are TRBV29-1 and TRBJ1-2; tentative D call: TRBD1 (6 bases). The germline CDR1 and CDR2 sequences are SQVTM and ANQGSEA. The CDR3 is 14 residues long. The V gene lost 7 bases and the J gene lost 3 bases, with 18 bases spanning the gap. The CDR3 bases are TGCAGCGGCGGCGAGCTACAGGGAGACTATGGCTACACCTTC. Translating it yields CSGGELQGDYGYTF. Based on the CDR3 plus reference TRBV29-1 and TRBJ1-2, the full variable domain is SAVISQKPSRDICQRGTSLTIQCQVDSQVTMMFWYRQQPGQSLTLIATANQGSEATYESGFVIDKFPISRPNLTFSTLTVSNMSPEDSSIYLCSGGELQGDYGYTFGSGTRLTVV.

The V and J genes are TRBV10-3 and TRBJ1-2; D gene ambiguous. Trimming pared 3 bases from V and 5 bases from J, leaving 13 bases between. Germline loops: CDR1 ENHRY, CDR2 SYGVKD. CDR3 length: 14 amino acids. The DNA of the CDR3 is TGTGCCATCAGTGAAGGCCTCCGGAGGTATGGCTACACCTTC. It yields the protein CAISEGLRRYGYTF.

The chain has TRBV6-1 and TRBJ1-4; 7 bases map to TRBD1. This CDR3 spans 15 amino acids. The J segment lost 7 bases and the V segment lost 6 bases, leaving 11 bases of the junction unmatched. Germline CDR1 is MNHNS and CDR2 is SASEGT. CDR3 sequence: CASRTEQGIGEKLFF. The CDR3 DNA is TGTGCCAGCAGGACGGAACAGGGGATTGGTGAAAAACTGTTTTTT.

The rearrangement links TRBV2 to TRBJ1-2, with D perhaps TRBD1 (6 bases). V was trimmed by 6 bases and J by 6 bases, leaving 20 bases between them. CDR3 length: 15 amino acids. Germline loops: CDR1 SNHLY, CDR2 FYNNEI. The CDR3, as DNA: TGTGCCAGCAGGTATGCTAGGACAGTACGGAATGGCTACACCTTC. As protein: CASRYARTVRNGYTF. The variable domain in full, with the rest retrieved from reference TRBV2 and TRBJ1-2, is EPEVTQTPSHQVTQMGQEVILRCVPISNHLYFYWYRQILGQKVEFLVSFYNNEISEKSEIFDDQFSVERPDGSNFTLKIRSTKLEDSAMYFCASRYARTVRNGYTFGSGTRLTVV.

The gene calls are TRBV4-1 and TRBJ2-1; 10 bases line up with TRBD1. Per germline, CDR1 MGHRA and CDR2 YSYEKL. The CDR3 has 15 amino acids. Germline trimming cut 1 base from V and 9 bases from J; bases unmatched to any gene: 6. Here the CDR3 DNA reads TGCGCCAGCAGCCAAGGTGACAGGGGGCTTTTTGAGCAGTTCTTC. As protein: CASSQGDRGLFEQFF.

The chain is built from TRBV11-2 and TRBJ2-3; TRBD2 matches at 10 bases. Germline lookup yields CDR1 SGHAT and CDR2 FQNNGV. V was pared by 3 bases and J by 1 base, with 1 base of the junction left unmatched. This CDR3 has 15 amino acids. The CDR3 sequence: CASSFTSGGTDTQYF. DNA for the CDR3: TGTGCCAGCAGCTTCACTAGCGGGGGCACAGATACGCAGTATTTT.

This chain joins TRBV6-1 and TRBJ1-2; D is uncertain. With 4 bases removed from V and 4 bases from J, the gap between germline ends came to 16 bases. Per the germline V gene, CDR1 is MNHNS and CDR2 is SASEGT. The CDR3 covers 15 residues. The CDR3 reads CASSGAPGESYGYTF. The CDR3 DNA is TGTGCCAGCAGTGGGGCCCCCGGGGAGTCCTATGGCTACACCTTC.

This clone was found a few times. This rearrangement joins TRBV4-3 to TRBJ1-3, with TRBD1 as a possible D gene (5 bases). Looked up from germline, CDR1 is LGHNA and CDR2 is YSLEER. This CDR3 comprises 14 residues. V was clipped by 4 bases and J by 2 bases, with 9 bases between them. As DNA, the CDR3 is TGCGCCAGCAGCCCGGTAGGGGCTGGAAACACCATATATTTT. It is translated as CASSPVGAGNTIYF.

This rearrangement joins TRBV5-1 to TRBJ2-2; D may be TRBD2 (6 bases). V lost 2 bases to trimming and J lost 2 bases, with 10 bases between them. This CDR3 has 15 amino acids. CDR1 and CDR2 (germline): SGHRS, YFSETQ. CDR3 in DNA: TGCGCCAGCAGCTTCAGCGGGCCCAACACCGGGGAGCTGTTTTTT. Protein: CASSFSGPNTGELFF.

This sequence joins TRBV12-5 and TRBJ1-1, with 10 bases aligning to TRBD1. The CDR3 covers 16 residues. The V segment lost 3 bases and the J segment 2 bases; nucleotides outside the gene matches: 6. The germline gives CDR1 LGHNT, CDR2 FRNRAP. The chain's CDR3 is CASGFGQGVGNTEAFF. CDR3 nucleotides: TGTGCTAGTGGTTTTGGACAGGGGGTAGGAAACACTGAAGCTTTCTTT.

This sequence joins TRBV9 and TRBJ1-5; no clear D. CDR1 is SGDLS and CDR2 is YYNGEE in the germline V gene. V was cut by 0 bases and J by 4 bases, with 11 bases left in between. CDR3 length: 15 amino acids. CDR3 nucleotide sequence: TGTGCCAGCAGCGTAGGACCAGGCCCGAATCAGCCCCAGCATTTT. This sequence encodes CASSVGPGPNQPQHF.